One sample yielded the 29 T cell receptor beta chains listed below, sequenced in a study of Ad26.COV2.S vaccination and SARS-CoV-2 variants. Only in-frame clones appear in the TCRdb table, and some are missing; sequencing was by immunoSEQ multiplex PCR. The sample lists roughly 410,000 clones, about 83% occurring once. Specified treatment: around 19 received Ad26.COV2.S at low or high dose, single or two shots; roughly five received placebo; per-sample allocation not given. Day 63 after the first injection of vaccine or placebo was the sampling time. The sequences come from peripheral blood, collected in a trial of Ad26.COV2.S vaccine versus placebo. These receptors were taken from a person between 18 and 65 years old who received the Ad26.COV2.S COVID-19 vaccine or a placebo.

CDR3 in amino acids: CASRAGNSNQPQHF. The CDR3 bases are TGTGCCAGCAGAGCCGGGAATAGCAATCAGCCCCAGCATTTT. This chain uses TRBV2 with TRBJ1-5; D not resolved. Trimming shortened V by 6 bases and J by 0 bases, and 9 bases separated the two germline ends. The CDR3 is 14 residues long. Germline assignment: CDR1 SNHLY and CDR2 FYNNEI.

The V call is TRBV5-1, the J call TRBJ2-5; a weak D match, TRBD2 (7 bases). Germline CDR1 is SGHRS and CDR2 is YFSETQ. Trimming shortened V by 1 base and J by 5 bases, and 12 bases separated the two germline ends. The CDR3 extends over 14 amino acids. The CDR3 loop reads CASSLRGGWETQYF. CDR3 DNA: TGCGCCAGCAGCTTGCGCGGGGGCTGGGAGACCCAGTACTTC.

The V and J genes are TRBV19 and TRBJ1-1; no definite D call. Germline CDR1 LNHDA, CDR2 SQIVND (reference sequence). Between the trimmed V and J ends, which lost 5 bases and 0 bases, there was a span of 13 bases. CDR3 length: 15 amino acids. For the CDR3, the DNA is TGTGCCAGTAGTGCTGATGGGAGGTTGAACACTGAAGCTTTCTTT. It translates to CASSADGRLNTEAFF.

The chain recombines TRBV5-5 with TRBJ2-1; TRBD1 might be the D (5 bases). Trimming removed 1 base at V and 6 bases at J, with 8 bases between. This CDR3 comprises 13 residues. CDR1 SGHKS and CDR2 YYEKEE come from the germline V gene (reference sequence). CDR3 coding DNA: TGTGCCAGCAGCTTGTACAGGAGCAATGAGCAGTTCTTC. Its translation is CASSLYRSNEQFF.

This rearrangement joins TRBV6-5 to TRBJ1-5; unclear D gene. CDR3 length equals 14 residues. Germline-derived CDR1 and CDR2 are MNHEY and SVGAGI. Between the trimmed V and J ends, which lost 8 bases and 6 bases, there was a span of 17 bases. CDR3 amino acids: CASRGAGVPQPQHF. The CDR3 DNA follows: TGTGCCAGCCGGGGAGCCGGGGTACCTCAGCCCCAGCATTTT.

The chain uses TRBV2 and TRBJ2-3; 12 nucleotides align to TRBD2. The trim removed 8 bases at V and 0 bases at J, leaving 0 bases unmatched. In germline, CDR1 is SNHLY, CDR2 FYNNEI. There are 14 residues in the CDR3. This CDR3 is CASGLAGSTDTQYF. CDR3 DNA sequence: TGTGCCAGCGGACTAGCGGGAAGCACAGATACGCAGTATTTT.

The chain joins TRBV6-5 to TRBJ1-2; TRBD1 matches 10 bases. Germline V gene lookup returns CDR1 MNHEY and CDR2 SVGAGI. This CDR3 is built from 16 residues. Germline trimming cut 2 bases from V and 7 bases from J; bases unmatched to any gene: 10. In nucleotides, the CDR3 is TGTGCCAGCAGTTACGGACAGGGGGTGATGGGAGGTGGCTACACCTTC. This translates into CASSYGQGVMGGGYTF.

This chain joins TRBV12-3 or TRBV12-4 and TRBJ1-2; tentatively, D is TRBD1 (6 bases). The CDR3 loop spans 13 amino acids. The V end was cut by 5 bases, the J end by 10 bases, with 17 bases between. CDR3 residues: CASSPWTVQNYTF. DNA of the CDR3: TGTGCCAGCAGTCCCTGGACAGTGCAGAACTACACCTTC.

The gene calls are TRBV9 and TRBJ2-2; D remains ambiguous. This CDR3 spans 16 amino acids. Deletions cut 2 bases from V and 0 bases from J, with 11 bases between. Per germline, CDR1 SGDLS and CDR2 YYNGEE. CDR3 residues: CASSVDPTSNTGELFF. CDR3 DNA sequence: TGTGCCAGCAGCGTCGACCCCACCTCGAACACCGGGGAGCTGTTTTTT.

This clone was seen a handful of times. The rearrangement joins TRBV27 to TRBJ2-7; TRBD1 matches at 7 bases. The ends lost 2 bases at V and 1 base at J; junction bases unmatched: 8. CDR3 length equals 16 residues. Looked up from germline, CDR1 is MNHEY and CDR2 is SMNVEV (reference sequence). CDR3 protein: CASSLVGQSLSYEQYF. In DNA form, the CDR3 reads TGTGCCAGCAGTTTAGTGGGACAGTCTCTTTCCTACGAGCAGTACTTC.

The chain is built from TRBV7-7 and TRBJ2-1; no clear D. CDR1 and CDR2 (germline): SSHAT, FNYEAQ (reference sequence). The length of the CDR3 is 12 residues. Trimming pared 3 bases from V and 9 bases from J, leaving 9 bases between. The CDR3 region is CASSFDGVEQFF. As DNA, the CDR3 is TGTGCCAGCAGCTTCGATGGGGTTGAGCAGTTCTTC.

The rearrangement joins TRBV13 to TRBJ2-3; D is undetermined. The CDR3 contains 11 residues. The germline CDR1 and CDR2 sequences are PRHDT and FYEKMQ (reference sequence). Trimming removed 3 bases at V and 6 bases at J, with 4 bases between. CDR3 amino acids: CASSFADTQYF. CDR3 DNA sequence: TGTGCCAGCAGCTTTGCGGATACGCAGTATTTT.

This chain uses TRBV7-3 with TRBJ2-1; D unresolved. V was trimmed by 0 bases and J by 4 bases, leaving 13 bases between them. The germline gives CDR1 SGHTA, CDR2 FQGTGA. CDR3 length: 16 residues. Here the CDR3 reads CASSLTSLTRYNEQFF. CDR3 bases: TGTGCCAGCAGCTTAACCTCCCTGACGAGGTACAATGAGCAGTTCTTC.

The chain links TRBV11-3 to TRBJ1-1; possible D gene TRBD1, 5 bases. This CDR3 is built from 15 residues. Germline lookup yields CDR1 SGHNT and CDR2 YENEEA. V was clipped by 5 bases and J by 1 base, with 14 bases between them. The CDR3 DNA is TGTGCCAGCAGCCGAACCGGGACGGGGAACACTGAAGCTTTCTTT. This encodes CASSRTGTGNTEAFF.

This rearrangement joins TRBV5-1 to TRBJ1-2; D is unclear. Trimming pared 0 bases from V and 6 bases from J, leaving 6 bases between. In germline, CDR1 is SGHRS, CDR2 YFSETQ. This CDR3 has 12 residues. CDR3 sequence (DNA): TGCGCCAGCAGCTTGGGCAAAGATGGCTACACCTTC. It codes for CASSLGKDGYTF.

CDR3 region: CATSDWGTVYGYTF. CDR3 DNA: TGTGCCACCAGCGATTGGGGGACAGTCTATGGCTACACCTTC. This chain connects TRBV15 to TRBJ1-2, with 7 bases matching TRBD1. The CDR3 runs 14 residues. Germline trimming cut 5 bases from V and 4 bases from J; bases unmatched to any gene: 7. Germline loops: CDR1 LNHNV, CDR2 YYDKDF (reference sequence). Filled out from reference TRBV15 and TRBJ1-2, the complete variable domain reads DAMVIQNPRYQVTQFGKPVTLSCSQTLNHNVMYWYQQKSSQAPKLLFHYYDKDFNNEADTPDNFQSRRPNTSFCFLDIRSPGLGDTAMYLCATSDWGTVYGYTFGSGTRLTVV.

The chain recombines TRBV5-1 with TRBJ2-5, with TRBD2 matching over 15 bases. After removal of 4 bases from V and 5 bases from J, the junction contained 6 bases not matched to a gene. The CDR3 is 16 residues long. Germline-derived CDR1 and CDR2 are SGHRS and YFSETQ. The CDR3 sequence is CASSTGLAGGEETQYF. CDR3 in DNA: TGCGCCAGCAGCACGGGACTAGCGGGAGGAGAGGAGACCCAGTACTTC.

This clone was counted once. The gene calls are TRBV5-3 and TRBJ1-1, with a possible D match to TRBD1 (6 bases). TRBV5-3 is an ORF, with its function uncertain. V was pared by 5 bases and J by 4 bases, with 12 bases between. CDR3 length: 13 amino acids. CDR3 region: CARRHFRGTEAFF. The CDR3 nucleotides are TGTGCCAGAAGACATTTCAGGGGCACTGAAGCTTTCTTT.

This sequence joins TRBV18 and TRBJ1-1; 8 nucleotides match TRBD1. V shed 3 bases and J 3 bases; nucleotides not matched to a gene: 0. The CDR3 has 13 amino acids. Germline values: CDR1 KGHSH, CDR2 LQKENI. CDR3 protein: CASSPDRDTEAFF. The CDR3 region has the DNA TGTGCCAGCTCACCGGACAGGGACACTGAAGCTTTCTTT.

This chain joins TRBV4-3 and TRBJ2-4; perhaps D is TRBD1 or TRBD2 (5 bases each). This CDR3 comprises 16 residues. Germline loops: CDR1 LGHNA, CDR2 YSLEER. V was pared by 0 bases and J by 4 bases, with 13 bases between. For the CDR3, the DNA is TGCGCCAGCAGCCAAGATCCATGGGACGGTAAAAACATTCAGTACTTC. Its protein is CASSQDPWDGKNIQYF.

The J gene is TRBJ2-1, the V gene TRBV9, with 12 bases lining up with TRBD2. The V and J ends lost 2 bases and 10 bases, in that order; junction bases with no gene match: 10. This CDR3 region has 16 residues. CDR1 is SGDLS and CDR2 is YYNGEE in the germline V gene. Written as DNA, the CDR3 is TGTGCCAGCAGCGTCGGTGGGGGACTAGCGGGTGAAGAGCAGTTCTTC. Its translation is CASSVGGGLAGEEQFF.

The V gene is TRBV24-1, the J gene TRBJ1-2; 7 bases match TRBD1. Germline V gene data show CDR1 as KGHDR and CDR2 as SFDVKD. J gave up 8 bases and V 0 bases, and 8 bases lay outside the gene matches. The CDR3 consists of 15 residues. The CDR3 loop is CATSDLPRQGGGYTF. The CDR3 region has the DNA TGTGCCACCAGTGATTTGCCCCGACAGGGAGGCGGCTACACCTTC.

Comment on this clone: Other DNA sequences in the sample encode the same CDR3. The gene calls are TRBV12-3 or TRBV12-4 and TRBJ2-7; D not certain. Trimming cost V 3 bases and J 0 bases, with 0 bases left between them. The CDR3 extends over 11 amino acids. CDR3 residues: CASSFSYEQYF. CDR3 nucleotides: TGTGCCAGCAGTTTCTCCTACGAGCAGTACTTC.

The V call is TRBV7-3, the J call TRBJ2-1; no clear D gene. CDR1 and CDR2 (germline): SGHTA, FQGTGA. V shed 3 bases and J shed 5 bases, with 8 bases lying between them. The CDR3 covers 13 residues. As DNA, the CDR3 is TGTGCCAGCAGCTTCCTCCCTGACAATGAGCAGTTCTTC. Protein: CASSFLPDNEQFF.

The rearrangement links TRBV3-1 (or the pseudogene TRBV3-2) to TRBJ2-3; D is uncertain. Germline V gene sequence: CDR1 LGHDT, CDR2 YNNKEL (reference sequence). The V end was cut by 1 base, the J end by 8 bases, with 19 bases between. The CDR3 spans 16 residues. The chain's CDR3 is CASSQGSGVSRSTQYF. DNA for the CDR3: TGTGCCAGCAGCCAAGGCTCCGGAGTTAGCAGGTCTACGCAGTATTTT.

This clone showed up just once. CDR3 amino acids: CATSEGRGTYNEQFF. The CDR3 DNA reads TGCGCCACCTCTGAGGGGAGAGGAACCTACAATGAGCAGTTCTTC. The J gene is TRBJ2-1, the V gene TRBV10-1; the D call may be TRBD1 or TRBD2 (5 bases each). The V gene lost 10 bases and the J gene lost 2 bases, with 18 bases spanning the gap. Germline assignment: CDR1 WNHNN and CDR2 SYGVQD (reference sequence). There are 15 residues in the CDR3.

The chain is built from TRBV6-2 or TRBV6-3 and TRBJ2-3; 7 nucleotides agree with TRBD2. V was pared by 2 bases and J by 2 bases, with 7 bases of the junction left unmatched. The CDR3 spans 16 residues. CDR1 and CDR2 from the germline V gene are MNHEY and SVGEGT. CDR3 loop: CASSYIGRASTDTQYF. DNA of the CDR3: TGTGCCAGCAGTTACATTGGGAGGGCCTCCACAGATACGCAGTATTTT.

In DNA form, the CDR3 reads TGTGCCAGCGGTCCCGAGCAGTACTTC. Protein sequence: CASGPEQYF. The chain uses TRBV7-2 and TRBJ2-7, with D hard to call. CDR1 and CDR2 from the germline V gene are SGHTA and FQGNSA. V was cut by 8 bases and J by 6 bases, with 5 bases left in between. There are 9 residues in the CDR3.

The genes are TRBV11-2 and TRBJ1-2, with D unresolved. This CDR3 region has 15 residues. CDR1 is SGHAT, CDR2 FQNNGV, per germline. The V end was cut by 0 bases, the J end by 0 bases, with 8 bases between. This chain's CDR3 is CASSLDGSANYGYTF. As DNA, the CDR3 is TGTGCCAGCAGCTTAGATGGGAGTGCTAACTATGGCTACACCTTC.